This T cell receptor beta chain was observed in a study of blood T cell repertoires in COVID-19. At the level of the study: From the United States, Italy and Spain came samples of acute and convalescent COVID-19.

In the original processing: The assay estimated nucleated cells by amplifying reference gene primers. Some clones are missing from TCRdb's copy, which holds only in-frame ones; the method was immunoSEQ multiplex PCR. V and J calls and clone size come straight from that table; D and trimming were deduced from the DNA. The sample includes 130,000 or so clones, 84% of them seen just once. Participants, about 18 to 90 years old, spanned fewer than 30 US areas. Researchers sorted participants into cohorts using their self-reported clinical history. This TCR derives from a woman aged 45-65 years with acute COVID-19. The sequenced sample consisted of PBMCs or T cells enriched from blood (not recorded which).

The CDR3 region is CASSSGLAGVNNEQFF. CDR3 sequence (DNA): TGTGCCAGCAGCTCGGGACTAGCGGGAGTAAACAATGAGCAGTTCTTC. The chain is built from TRBV7-2 and TRBJ2-1, with 14 bases fitting TRBD2. The CDR3 has 16 amino acids. Looked up from germline, CDR1 is SGHTA and CDR2 is FQGNSA. J was trimmed by 5 bases and V by 4 bases; bases with no gene match: 4.